The rows below give T cell receptor beta chains drawn from one sample of a study of blood T cell repertoires in COVID-19. Produced via immunoSEQ multiplex PCR; TCRdb's table is partial and in-frame only. Of 75,000 to 90,000 clones in the sample, roughly 88% were seen once. The sample comprised peripheral blood. The receptors come from a man older than 75 with acute or convalescent COVID-19. Both conserved end residues are part of each CDR3. The D gene is left open where the match is weak. Some rows mark clone size as missing; the rest say once, few, many or name a class of expanded clone.

few	TRBV11-2	TRBJ2-3	TRBD1	TGTGCCAGCAGCTTAGAACTAGACAGGGGGCGTCAAGATACGCAGTATTTT	CASSLELDRGRQDTQYF
NA	TRBV5-1	TRBJ1-2	NA	TGCGCCAGCAGAAACGTCGGGGGGCGCTGGGACTATGGCTACACCTTC	CASRNVGGRWDYGYTF
once	TRBV5-6	TRBJ2-2	NA	TGTGCCAGCAGCTTGCGACAGGAGACTACCACCGGGGAGCTGTTTTTT	CASSLRQETTTGELFF
NA	TRBV18	TRBJ1-3	NA	TGTGCCAGCTCACCACCCACAGGGAAGAGTGGAAACACCATATATTTT	CASSPPTGKSGNTIYF
NA	TRBV6-2/TRBV6-3	TRBJ2-6	TRBD1	TGTGCCAGCGGCCCTCCGGGACAGGGGGCGTCCTATGGGGCCAACGTCCTGACTTTC	CASGPPGQGASYGANVLTF
NA	TRBV10-3	TRBJ1-1	NA	TGTGCCATCAGTGTAGAGTGGGGGGGCACTGAAGCTTTCTTT	CAISVEWGGTEAFF
NA	TRBV9	TRBJ1-1	NA	TGTGCCAGCAGCGCAAACCCGGGTAACACTGAAGCTTTCTTT	CASSANPGNTEAFF
NA	TRBV11-2	TRBJ1-2	NA	TGTGCCAGCAGCTCAGGGAGGGGCGGGTATGGCTACACCTTC	CASSSGRGGYGYTF
once	TRBV7-3	TRBJ2-6	NA	TGTGCCAGCAGCTTAGTTTCGGGTTCCCCTGGGGCCAACGTCCTGACTTTC	CASSLVSGSPGANVLTF
NA	TRBV7-2	TRBJ1-4	NA	TGTGCCAGCAGCTTACAGGGAAGGGGTGAAAAACTGTTTTTT	CASSLQGRGEKLFF
NA	TRBV11-3	TRBJ2-2	TRBD2	TGTGCCAGCAGCTTAGGAGCGGTCGGGGGGACCGGGGAGCTGTTTTTT	CASSLGAVGGTGELFF
NA	TRBV11-2	TRBJ2-1	NA	TGTGCCAGCAGCTTAGGGGTCCATCCAGGGGATGAGCAGTTCTTC	CASSLGVHPGDEQFF
NA	TRBV18	TRBJ1-3	NA	TGTGCCAGCTCACCTCCGGACAGAGTGGGCTCTGGAAACACCATATATTTT	CASSPPDRVGSGNTIYF
once	TRBV19	TRBJ2-5	NA	TGTGCCACAGCAGGGAAGGGCAAGGAGACCCAGTACTTC	CATAGKGKETQYF
NA	TRBV27	TRBJ2-1	TRBD2	TGTGCCAGCAGTGGCTGGACTAGCGGGAGGGGTGTGAATGAGCAGTTCTTC	CASSGWTSGRGVNEQFF
NA	TRBV7-2	TRBJ2-5	NA	TGTGCCAGCAGCTTTGCGCAAGAGGCCCAGTACTTC	CASSFAQEAQYF
once	TRBV6-2/TRBV6-3	TRBJ1-5	NA	TGTGCCAGCAGTTACTCAAGGGGCGCGGGCAATCAGCCCCAGCATTTT	CASSYSRGAGNQPQHF
NA	TRBV7-3	TRBJ2-2	TRBD1	TGTGCCAGCAGCCCACATCCAGGACAGGGTTTGGGGGAGCTGTTTTTT	CASSPHPGQGLGELFF
NA	TRBV12-3/TRBV12-4	TRBJ1-1	NA	TGTGCCAGCAGTGACAGGCTCACTGAAGCTTTCTTT	CASSDRLTEAFF
NA	TRBV19	TRBJ1-5	NA	TGTGCCAGTAGTATAGGAGCGCCTAGCAATCAGCCCCAGCATTTT	CASSIGAPSNQPQHF
NA	TRBV16	TRBJ1-6	NA	TGTGCCAGCAGCCAATCGAAGACAGCCTCCTATAATTCACCCCTCCACTTT	CASSQSKTASYNSPLHF
NA	TRBV11-3	TRBJ2-1	NA	TGTGCCAGCTCCCCAGGGGAGAGGTATGAGCAGTTCTTC	CASSPGERYEQFF
NA	TRBV12-3/TRBV12-4	TRBJ1-1	TRBD1	TGTGCCAGCATCTTGGGGACAGGGCGAGCTTTCTTT	CASILGTGRAFF
NA	TRBV5-1	TRBJ1-2	NA	TGCGCCAGCAGCTTGGATGGCAGCTATGGCTACACCTTC	CASSLDGSYGYTF
NA	TRBV6-2/TRBV6-3	TRBJ1-5	TRBD1	TGTGCCAGCAGTCCCTATTTCGGACAGGGAAGGGTTGAGCAGCCCCAGCATTTT	CASSPYFGQGRVEQPQHF
NA	TRBV15	TRBJ1-1	NA	TGTGCCACCAGCAGAGAGGTCAGGGGAACAAGTGAAGCTTTCTTT	CATSREVRGTSEAFF
NA	TRBV7-9	TRBJ2-7	NA	TGTGCCAGCAGCTTAGCAGGGACACTTTACGAGCAGTACTTC	CASSLAGTLYEQYF
NA	TRBV18	TRBJ1-1	NA	TGTGCCAGCTCTCCGCCTGGCAGCGCGAACACTGAAGCTTTCTTT	CASSPPGSANTEAFF
NA	TRBV18	TRBJ1-1	TRBD1	TGTGCCAGCTCACCGGGACAGGTTGAGGTCACTGAAGCTTTCTTT	CASSPGQVEVTEAFF
NA	TRBV7-9	TRBJ2-1	TRBD2	TGTGCCAGCAAAACTAGCGGGAGTGTGAATGAGCAGTTCTTC	CASKTSGSVNEQFF
once	TRBV6-6	TRBJ1-4	TRBD1	TGTGCCAGCAGTTACTCCGGCAGGGGGGAAAAACTGTTTTTT	CASSYSGRGEKLFF
NA	TRBV4-1	TRBJ2-3	NA	TGCGCCAGCAGCGGGGGGACGACAGATACGCAGTATTTT	CASSGGTTDTQYF
NA	TRBV5-1	TRBJ1-4	TRBD1	TGCGCCAGCAGCCGGGACAGGGTAGCAACTAATGAAAAACTGTTTTTT	CASSRDRVATNEKLFF
NA	TRBV27	TRBJ2-3	TRBD1	TGTGCCAGCAGTACCAGGGACAGGGGACGCACAGATACGCAGTATTTT	CASSTRDRGRTDTQYF
NA	TRBV19	TRBJ2-7	TRBD2	TGTGCCAGTAGTATCTTAGCGGGTGCGTACGAGCAGTACTTC	CASSILAGAYEQYF
NA	TRBV7-9	TRBJ1-4	NA	TGTGCCAGCAGCTTCCAGGGTGCAACTAATGAAAAACTGTTTTTT	CASSFQGATNEKLFF
NA	TRBV6-5	TRBJ1-2	NA	TGTGCCAGCGGGGGGGAGCTGGGCTACACCTTC	CASGGELGYTF
NA	TRBV5-1	TRBJ2-1	TRBD2	TGCGCCAGCAGCGGCGATAGCGGGAGATATGAGCAGTTCTTC	CASSGDSGRYEQFF
NA	TRBV13	TRBJ2-1	TRBD2	TGTGCCAGCAGCCCACCCCGACTAGCGACCTTCTCCTACAATGAGCAGTTCTTC	CASSPPRLATFSYNEQFF
NA	TRBV12-5	TRBJ2-3	NA	TGTGCTAGTGGTTTGGTACTTACCGATACGCAGTATTTT	CASGLVLTDTQYF
NA	TRBV11-2	TRBJ2-1	TRBD2	TGTGCCAGCAGACTAACTAGCGAAGGCTCCTACAATGAGCAGTTCTTC	CASRLTSEGSYNEQFF
NA	TRBV5-1	TRBJ1-2	NA	TGCGCCAGCAGCTTGGAGAGAGGAGTGAATGGCTACACCTTC	CASSLERGVNGYTF
NA	TRBV9	TRBJ2-2	TRBD1	TGTGCCAGCAGCGCACAGGGGCTTAACACCGGGGAGCTGTTTTTT	CASSAQGLNTGELFF
NA	TRBV5-5	TRBJ1-4	NA	TGTGCCAGCAGCTTACCTAGCGGCGAAAAACTGTTTTTT	CASSLPSGEKLFF
NA	TRBV7-9	TRBJ2-5	TRBD1	TGTGCCAGCAGCCGGGACAGGGATTACCAAGAGACCCAGTACTTC	CASSRDRDYQETQYF
NA	TRBV28	TRBJ2-4	TRBD1	TGTGCCAGCAGTTTATACGGGACAGGCAAGAACATTCAGTACTTC	CASSLYGTGKNIQYF
NA	TRBV7-2	TRBJ2-7	NA	TGTGCCAGCAGCTTCCGGACAGCGCCGATCTCCTACGAGCAGTACTTC	CASSFRTAPISYEQYF
NA	TRBV28	TRBJ2-2	NA	TGTGCCAGCAGCGCGTACAGAGAACACCGGGAGCTGTTTTTT	CASSAYREHRELFF
NA	TRBV3-1/TRBV3-2	TRBJ1-6	NA	TGTGCCAGCAGCCTAGATTCCTATTCACCCCTCCACTTT	CASSLDSYSPLHF
NA	TRBV7-9	TRBJ2-3	TRBD1	TGTGCCAGCATTCCCGACAGGGGGCCGTCAGATACGCAGTATTTT	CASIPDRGPSDTQYF